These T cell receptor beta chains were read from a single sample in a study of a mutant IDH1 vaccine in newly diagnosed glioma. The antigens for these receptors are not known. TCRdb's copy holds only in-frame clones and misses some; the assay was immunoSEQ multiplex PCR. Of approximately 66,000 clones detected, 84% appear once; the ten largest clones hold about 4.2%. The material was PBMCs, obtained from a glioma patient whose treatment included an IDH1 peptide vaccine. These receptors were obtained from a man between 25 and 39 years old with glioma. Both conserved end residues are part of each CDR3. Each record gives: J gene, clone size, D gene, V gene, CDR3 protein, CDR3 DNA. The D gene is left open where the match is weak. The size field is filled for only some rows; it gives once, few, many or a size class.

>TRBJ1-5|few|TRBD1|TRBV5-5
CASSRTGDSNQPQHF
TGTGCCAGCAGTCGGACAGGGGATAGCAATCAGCCCCAGCATTTT
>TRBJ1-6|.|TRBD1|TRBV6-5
CASSVATGNSPLHF
TGTGCCAGCAGTGTTGCGACAGGGAATTCACCCCTCCACTTT
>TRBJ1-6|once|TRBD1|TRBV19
CASSRQGLSSYNSPLHF
TGTGCCAGTAGTAGACAGGGACTAAGCTCCTATAATTCACCCCTCCACTTT
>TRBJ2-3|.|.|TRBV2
CASSLIRDTQYF
TGTGCCAGCAGTTTGATACGAGATACGCAGTATTTT
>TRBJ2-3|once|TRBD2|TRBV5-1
CASSLRASGEDTQYF
TGCGCCAGCAGCTTGCGCGCTAGCGGGGAAGATACGCAGTATTTT
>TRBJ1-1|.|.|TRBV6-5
CASSYGRNTEAFF
TGTGCCAGCAGTTACGGTCGGAACACTGAAGCTTTCTTT
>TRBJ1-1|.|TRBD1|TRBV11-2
CASSFRGAAGNTEAFF
TGTGCCAGCAGCTTCAGGGGGGCAGCCGGGAACACTGAAGCTTTCTTT
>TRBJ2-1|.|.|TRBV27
CASSLKSYNEQFF
TGTGCCAGCAGTTTAAAGTCCTACAATGAGCAGTTCTTC
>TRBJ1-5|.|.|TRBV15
CATSRDSGYNQPQHF
TGTGCCACCAGCAGAGATTCGGGTTACAATCAGCCCCAGCATTTT
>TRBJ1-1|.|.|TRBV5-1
CASSLISTALRTEAFF
TGCGCCAGCAGCTTGATTTCTACAGCTTTGCGCACTGAAGCTTTCTTT
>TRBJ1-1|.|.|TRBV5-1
CASRPTPSGSEAFF
TGCGCCAGCAGGCCGACCCCCTCGGGCTCTGAAGCTTTCTTT
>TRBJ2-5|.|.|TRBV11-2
CASSAENRVLKETQYF
TGTGCCAGCAGCGCTGAAAACAGGGTGTTGAAAGAGACCCAGTACTTC
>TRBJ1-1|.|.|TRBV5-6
CASSPWGRLNTEAFF
TGTGCCAGCAGCCCTTGGGGGAGGCTGAACACTGAAGCTTTCTTT
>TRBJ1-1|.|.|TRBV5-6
CASSLPHGGTEAFF
TGTGCCAGCAGCTTGCCCCATGGGGGCACTGAAGCTTTCTTT
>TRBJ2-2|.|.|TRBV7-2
CASSLENFAGELFF
TGTGCCAGCAGCTTAGAGAATTTTGCCGGGGAGCTGTTTTTT
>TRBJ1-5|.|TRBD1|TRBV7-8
CASSHGTGGFEPQHF
TGTGCCAGCAGCCATGGGACAGGGGGTTTCGAGCCCCAGCATTTT
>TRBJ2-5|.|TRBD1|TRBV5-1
CASSVTGEETQYF
TGCGCCAGCAGCGTTACAGGGGAAGAGACCCAGTACTTC
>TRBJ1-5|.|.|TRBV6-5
CASSYRGNNQPQHF
TGTGCCAGCAGTTACCGGGGGAACAATCAGCCCCAGCATTTT
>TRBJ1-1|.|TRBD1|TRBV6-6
CASSTSTGGTEAFF
TGTGCCAGCAGTACCTCGACAGGGGGCACTGAAGCTTTCTTT
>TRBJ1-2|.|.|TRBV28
CASSLGDYGYTF
TGTGCCAGCAGTTTAGGAGACTATGGCTACACCTTC
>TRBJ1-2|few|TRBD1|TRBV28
CASSFYRGEYGYTF
TGTGCCAGCAGTTTTTACAGGGGGGAGTATGGCTACACCTTC
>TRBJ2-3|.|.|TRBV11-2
CASSLVASSQRTQYF
TGTGCCAGCAGCTTAGTGGCGTCCTCGCAGAGAACGCAGTATTTT
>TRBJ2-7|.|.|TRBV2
CASSETGSMEYSYEQYF
TGTGCCAGCAGTGAAACAGGGTCGATGGAATACTCCTACGAGCAGTACTTC
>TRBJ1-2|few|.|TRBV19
CASMVYDGYGYTF
TGTGCCAGTATGGTTTACGATGGATATGGCTACACCTTC
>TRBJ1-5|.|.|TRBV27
CASSPTGYSNQPQHF
TGTGCCAGCAGTCCTACAGGCTATAGCAATCAGCCCCAGCATTTT
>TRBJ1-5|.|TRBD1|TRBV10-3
CAISGDRGSQHF
TGTGCCATCAGTGGGGACAGGGGATCCCAGCATTTT
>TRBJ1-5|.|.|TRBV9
CASSVSPGPAEPQHF
TGTGCCAGCAGCGTAAGTCCCGGGCCGGCTGAGCCCCAGCATTTT
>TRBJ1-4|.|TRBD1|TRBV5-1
CASSAGQGNEKLFF
TGCGCCAGCAGCGCGGGACAGGGGAATGAAAAACTGTTTTTT
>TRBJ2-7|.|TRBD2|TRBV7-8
CASSQWGGSSYEQYF
TGTGCCAGCAGCCAATGGGGGGGTAGTTCCTACGAGCAGTACTTC
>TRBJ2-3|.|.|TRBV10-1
CASSESGYRDTQYF
TGCGCCAGCAGTGAGTCGGGGTACCGAGATACGCAGTATTTT
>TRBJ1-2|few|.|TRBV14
CASSQVVRYGYTF
TGTGCCAGCAGCCAAGTTGTGCGCTATGGCTACACCTTC
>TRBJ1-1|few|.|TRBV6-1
CASRVTGHGTEAFF
TGTGCCAGCAGAGTCACAGGGCACGGGACTGAAGCTTTCTTT
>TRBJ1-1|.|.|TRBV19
CASSIGWGARDTEAFF
TGTGCCAGTAGTATAGGATGGGGGGCCCGAGACACTGAAGCTTTCTTT
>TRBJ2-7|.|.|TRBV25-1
CASSVIGQRFYEQYF
TGTGCCAGCAGTGTAATAGGACAGCGGTTCTACGAGCAGTACTTC
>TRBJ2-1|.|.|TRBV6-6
CASSYPDGYNEQFF
TGTGCCAGCAGTTACCCGGACGGTTACAATGAGCAGTTCTTC
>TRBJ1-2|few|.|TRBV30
CAWGVAYGYTF
TGTGCCTGGGGGGTGGCCTATGGCTACACCTTC
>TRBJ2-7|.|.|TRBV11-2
CASSSPQGRNEQYF
TGTGCCAGCAGCTCGCCCCAGGGGCGGAACGAGCAGTACTTC
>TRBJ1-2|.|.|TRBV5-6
CASSLGVSNYGYTF
TGTGCCAGCAGCTTGGGAGTATCAAACTATGGCTACACCTTC
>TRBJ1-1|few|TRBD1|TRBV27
CASKKGDRGLRTEAFF
TGTGCCAGTAAGAAGGGGGACAGGGGGCTAAGAACTGAAGCTTTCTTT
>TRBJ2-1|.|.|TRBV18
CASSPIGNEQFF
TGTGCCAGCTCACCAATCGGAAATGAGCAGTTCTTC